The clone carrying this T cell receptor beta chain was counted at least ten times. The data belong to a study of HIV-infected patients and healthy controls. TCRdb re-called the 5' RACE reads through MiXCR, storing one row per CDR3 protein. Counted here are around 64,000 distinct CDR3 sequences, about a sixth occurring once; the ten biggest clones make up 5.5% to 7%. This sequence originates from a human donor in good health. Sequencing was done on a sample of CD4+ T cells from blood.

The CDR3 region is CSAPLAADTQYF. The DNA of the CDR3 is TGCAGTGCTCCCCTAGCGGCAGATACGCAGTATTTT. The V call is TRBV20-1, the J call TRBJ2-3; 7 bases align to TRBD2. Trimming at V came to 5 bases and at J to 4 bases, leaving 3 bases not matched to a gene. The germline gives CDR1 DFQATT, CDR2 SNEGSKA (reference sequence). The CDR3 consists of 12 residues.